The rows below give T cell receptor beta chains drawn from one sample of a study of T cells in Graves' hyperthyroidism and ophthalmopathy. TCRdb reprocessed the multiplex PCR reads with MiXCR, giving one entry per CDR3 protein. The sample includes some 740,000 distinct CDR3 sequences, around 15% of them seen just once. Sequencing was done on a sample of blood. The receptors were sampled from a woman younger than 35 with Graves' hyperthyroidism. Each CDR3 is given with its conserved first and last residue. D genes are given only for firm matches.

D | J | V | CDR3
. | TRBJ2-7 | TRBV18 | CASSPLKLPGPEQYF
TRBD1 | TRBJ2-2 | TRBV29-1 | CSGRTGANTGELFF
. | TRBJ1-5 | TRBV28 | CASSPETGFSNQPQHF
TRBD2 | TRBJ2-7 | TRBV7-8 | CASSPRTSGIIYEQYF
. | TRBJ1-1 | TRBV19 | CATEYSRGTEAFF
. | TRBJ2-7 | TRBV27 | CASSFTRSYEQYF
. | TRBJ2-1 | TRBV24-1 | CATSAGDFDNEQFF
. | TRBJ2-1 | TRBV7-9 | CASSLAGGTSQFF
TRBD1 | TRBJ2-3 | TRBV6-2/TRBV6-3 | CAILTGTGSQDTQYF
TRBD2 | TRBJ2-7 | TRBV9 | CASSAGGRAKRHSDYEQYF
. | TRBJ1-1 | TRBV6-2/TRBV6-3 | CASSSAGTLNTEAFF
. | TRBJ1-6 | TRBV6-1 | CASRLGLSSPLHF
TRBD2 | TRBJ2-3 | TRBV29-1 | CSVGLAGESDTQYF
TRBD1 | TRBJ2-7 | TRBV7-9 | CATSGQGLTYEQYF
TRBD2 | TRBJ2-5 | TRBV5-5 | CASSYTGGQETQYF
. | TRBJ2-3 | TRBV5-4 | CASSPSLGGPTDTQYF
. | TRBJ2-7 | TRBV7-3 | CASSLTGPGSTTYEQYF
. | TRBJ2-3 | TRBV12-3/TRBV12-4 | CASSQAGTSTDTQYF
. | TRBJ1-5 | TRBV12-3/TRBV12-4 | CASTGGGRSEPQHF
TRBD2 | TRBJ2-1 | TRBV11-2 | CASSPLAGGPYNEQFF
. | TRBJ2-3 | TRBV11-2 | CASSPLEAGATDTQYF
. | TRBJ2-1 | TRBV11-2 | CASSFVRARGYNEQFF
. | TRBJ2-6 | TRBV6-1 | CASRGRGANVLTF
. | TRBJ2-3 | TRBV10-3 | CAISESRGGFSTDTQYF
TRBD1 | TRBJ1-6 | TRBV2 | CASSKADRENSPLHF
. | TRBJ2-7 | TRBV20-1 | CSAGELGPYEQYF
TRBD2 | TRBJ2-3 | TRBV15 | CATSREAGARADTQYF
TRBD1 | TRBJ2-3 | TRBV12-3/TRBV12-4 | CASSFRGTGEGTDTQYF
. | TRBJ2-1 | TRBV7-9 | CASSPGPSSNEQFF
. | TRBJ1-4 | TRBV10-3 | CAISQLWTATNEKLFF
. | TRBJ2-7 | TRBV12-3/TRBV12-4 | CASGAQGNEQYF
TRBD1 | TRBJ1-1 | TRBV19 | CASSIRDRGILNTEAFF
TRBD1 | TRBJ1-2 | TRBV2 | CASRRGQGFDGYTF
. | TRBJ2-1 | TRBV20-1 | CSAMKAASYNEQFF
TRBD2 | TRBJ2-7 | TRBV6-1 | CAGGGGSYEQYF
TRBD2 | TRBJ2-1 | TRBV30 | CAWSVLAGGPINEQFF
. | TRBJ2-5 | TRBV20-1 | CSARAPLLLEPQETQYF
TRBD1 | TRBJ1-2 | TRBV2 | CASSEGLRRTGEGYTF
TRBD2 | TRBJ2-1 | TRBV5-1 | CASSLLSGAVYNEQFF
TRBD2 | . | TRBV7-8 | CASSFSGRGSSYEQFF
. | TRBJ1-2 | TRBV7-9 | CASSLPGSYGYTF
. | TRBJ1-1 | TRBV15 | CATSRPDMNTEAFF
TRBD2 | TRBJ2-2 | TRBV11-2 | CASSWLAGLAGELFF
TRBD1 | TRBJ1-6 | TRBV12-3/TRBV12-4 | CASRATGGSPLHF